This T cell receptor beta chain comes out of a study of T cells in Graves' hyperthyroidism and ophthalmopathy. Overall study results and limits: The majority of expanded thyroid clonotypes above 0.001 also appeared in blood.

Ophthalmopathy cases scored 3 or more on the Clinical Activity Score and 4 or more on NOSPECS grade, with duration below 3 months. Investigators excluded patients with uncontrolled infection, other autoimmune disease, pregnancy or lactation. Diagnoses used clinical symptoms, serum thyroxine and TRAb, thyroid ultrasound and orbital computed tomography. About this clonotype: What it binds is not known.

This CDR3 is built from 16 residues. Germline-derived CDR1 and CDR2 are SGDLS and YYNGEE. V shed 5 bases and J 2 bases; nucleotides not matched to a gene: 8. RNA transcripts were the template for amplifying TCR beta CDR3 regions. Initially, a first-round RT-PCR of the TCR CDR3 employed the HTBI primer set. TCRdb reprocessed the multiplex PCR reads via MiXCR and lists one record per CDR3 protein. The sample gives 660,000 or so distinct CDR3 sequences, less than 25% of which show up once; under 35% is in the top ten. Input material: blood. The chain carries TRBV9 and TRBJ2-2, with 8 bases fitting TRBD2. The source of this sequence is a man aged 25 to 40 with Graves' ophthalmopathy. The DNA for the CDR3 is TGTGCCAGCAGTGGGACCGGGACTAGAAACACCGGGGAGCTGTTTTTT. Translating gives CASSGTGTRNTGELFF.